The entry below gives a single TCR beta chain sequence along with its context. This CDR3 is 12 amino acids long. With 0 bases removed from V and 7 bases from J, the gap between germline ends came to 4 bases. CDR1 and CDR2 (germline): GTSNPN, SVGIG (reference sequence). The record originates from a study of control samples from healthy donors and cancer patients. Sequencing used immunoSEQ multiplex PCR; TCRdb keeps in-frame clones, though not all of them. The sample records about 160,000 clones, just over 95% being singletons. The genes are TRBV30 and TRBJ1-6; D is unresolved. The sequence was collected from a woman in her twenties or thirties in good health. Sequencing was carried out using blood. The CDR3 DNA follows: TGTGCCTGGAGTGTTAGGAATTCACCCCTCCACTTT. It encodes CAWSVRNSPLHF. Variable domain in full (rest from reference TRBV30 and TRBJ1-6): SQTIHQWPATLVQPVGSPLSLECTVEGTSNPNLYWYRQAAGRGLQLLFYSVGIGQISSEVPQNLSASRPQDRQFILSSKKLLLSDSGFYLCAWSVRNSPLHFGNGTRLTVT.